These 5 T cell receptor beta chains were all obtained from the same sample, sequenced in a study of cytomegalovirus exposure and HLA in healthy donors. The study ran its PCR with 60 Vbeta and 13 Jbeta primers. Sequenced by immunoSEQ multiplex PCR; TCRdb stores in-frame clones only, minus some. Here the sample spans roughly 170,000 clones, about four fifths being singletons. The sequencing sample was made of PBMCs. The receptors were gathered from a man younger than 45 in good health and CMV-seropositive.

As concerns this clone: The germline gene is not matched at one end of the junction; a read error may be the cause. The chain recombines TRBV7-9 with TRBJ1-2, with D tentatively TRBD1 (5 bases). The CDR3 is made up of 16 amino acids. Germline V lookup: CDR1 SEHNR, CDR2 FQNEAQ (reference sequence). CDR3 bases: TGTTCCAGCAGCAATTACCGGGACTCCGCTAACTATGGCTACACCTTC. Protein sequence: CSSSNYRDSANYGYTF.

The chain couples TRBV6-1 to TRBJ1-2; 7 bases align to TRBD1. The germline V gene encodes CDR1 MNHNS and CDR2 SASEGT. Losses at the gene ends were 9 bases for V and 0 bases for J; bases not matched to a gene: 10. The CDR3 runs to 15 residues. The CDR3 DNA reads TGTGCCAGTACCCCACAGGGGCCCACTAACTATGGCTACACCTTC. Protein: CASTPQGPTNYGYTF.

V usage is TRBV5-4 and J usage is TRBJ2-1; a possible D gene is TRBD2 (6 bases). The V end was cut by 4 bases, the J end by 5 bases, with 10 bases between. This CDR3 comprises 13 residues. Germline loops: CDR1 SGHNT, CDR2 YYREEE (reference sequence). The CDR3 loop is CASSLGLNNEQFF. As DNA, the CDR3 is TGTGCCAGCAGCCTGGGACTGAACAATGAGCAGTTCTTC.

The chain is built from TRBV2 and TRBJ1-1, with a weak D call TRBD1 (6 bases). Germline V CDR1 and CDR2: SNHLY, FYNNEI. CDR3 length equals 17 residues. The V end was cut by 6 bases, the J end by 5 bases, with 25 bases between. The CDR3 DNA sequence: TGTGCCAGCAGCGGCGAGTGGGGGACACTTGGAGTTACTGAAGCTTTCTTT. Translated, it gives CASSGEWGTLGVTEAFF.

This chain links TRBV9 with TRBJ2-1; a possible D gene is TRBD2 (7 bases). Deletions cut 2 bases from V and 10 bases from J, with 19 bases between. The CDR3 sequence is 15 residues long. The germline V gene encodes CDR1 SGDLS and CDR2 YYNGEE. The CDR3 DNA follows: TGTGCCAGCAGCGTTAGGGGGACTACCCTAACGGAGCAGTTCTTC. Translated: CASSVRGTTLTEQFF.